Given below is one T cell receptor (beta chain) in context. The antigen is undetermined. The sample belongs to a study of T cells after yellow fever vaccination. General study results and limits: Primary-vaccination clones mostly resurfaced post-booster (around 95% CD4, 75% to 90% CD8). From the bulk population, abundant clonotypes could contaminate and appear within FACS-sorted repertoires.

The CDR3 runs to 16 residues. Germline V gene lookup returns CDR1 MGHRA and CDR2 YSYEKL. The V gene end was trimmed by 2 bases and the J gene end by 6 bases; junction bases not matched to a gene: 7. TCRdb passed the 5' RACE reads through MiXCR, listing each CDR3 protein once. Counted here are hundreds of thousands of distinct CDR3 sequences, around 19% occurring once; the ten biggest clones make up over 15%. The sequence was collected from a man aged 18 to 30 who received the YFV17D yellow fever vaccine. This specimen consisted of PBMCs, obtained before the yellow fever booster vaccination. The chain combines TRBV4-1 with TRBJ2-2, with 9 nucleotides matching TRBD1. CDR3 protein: CASSQPGTGFSGELFF. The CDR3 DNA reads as TGCGCCAGCAGCCAACCCGGGACAGGGTTTTCCGGGGAGCTGTTTTTT.